The 16 T cell receptor beta chains listed next were all sequenced from one sample in a study of T-cell memory formation after mild COVID-19. Via MiXCR, TCRdb re-called the 5' RACE reads, giving one row per CDR3 protein. The profile shows roughly 310,000 distinct CDR3 sequences, 15% to 20% of them singletons. Material: PBMCs or a T cell subset sorted from them (not recorded which). The source of these receptors is a man between 18 and 35 years old who had mild COVID-19 (a few samples of this study predate the infection). Cell type and time point are not known.

This clonotype was observed many times. The rearrangement joins TRBV4-3 to TRBJ2-7, with D possibly TRBD1 on 6 matching bases. The ends were cut back, 0 bases at V and 2 bases at J, with 11 bases in the middle. Germline values: CDR1 LGHNA, CDR2 YSLEER. This CDR3 contains 15 residues. Here the CDR3 DNA reads TGCGCCAGCAGCCAAGATCTCAGGACAGCCTACGAGCAGTACGTC. Translated: CASSQDLRTAYEQYV.

This rearrangement joins TRBV29-1 to TRBJ2-7; TRBD1 agrees at 7 bases. V lost 0 bases to trimming and J lost 4 bases; unmatched junction nucleotides: 6. The CDR3 length is 14 residues. Germline V gene sequence: CDR1 SQVTM, CDR2 ANQGSEA. CDR3 amino acids: CSVEDPGQKYEQYF. For the CDR3, the DNA is TGCAGCGTTGAAGATCCGGGACAGAAGTACGAGCAGTACTTC.

CDR3 protein: CASSQTVTGNEKLFF. The DNA of the CDR3 is TGCGCCAGCAGCCAAACTGTGACAGGGAATGAAAAACTGTTTTTT. V usage is TRBV4-1 and J usage is TRBJ1-4, with 7 nucleotides matching TRBD1. Germline V gene data show CDR1 as MGHRA and CDR2 as YSYEKL. Trimming at V came to 2 bases and at J to 5 bases, leaving 5 bases not matched to a gene. The CDR3 covers 15 residues.

This clonotype was recorded many times. This sequence joins TRBV5-5 and TRBJ2-1; 10 bases align to TRBD2. V trimming: 2 bases; J trimming: 6 bases; junction bases outside the gene matches: 5. CDR1 is SGHKS, CDR2 YYEKEE, per germline (reference sequence). This CDR3 has 15 amino acids. The CDR3 sequence is CASSFLSGGINEQFF. The CDR3 DNA sequence: TGTGCCAGCAGCTTTCTTAGCGGGGGGATCAATGAGCAGTTCTTC.

This clonotype came up a few times. This chain connects TRBV18 to TRBJ2-7; D is tentatively TRBD1 or TRBD2 (5 bases each). Germline loops: CDR1 KGHSH, CDR2 LQKENI. With 4 bases removed from V and 7 bases from J, the gap between germline ends came to 17 bases. The CDR3 is made up of 14 amino acids. The CDR3 nucleotides read TGTGCCAGCTCACTAAGCTACCGGGACGAAGAGCAGTACGTC. Protein sequence: CASSLSYRDEEQYV.

This chain connects TRBV7-2 to TRBJ1-1; TRBD1 matches 7 bases. This CDR3 is 15 amino acids long. V was clipped by 5 bases and J by 1 base; unmatched bases: 7. CDR1 and CDR2 from the germline V gene are SGHTA and FQGNSA. CDR3 DNA sequence: TGTGCCAGCAGCCGCCTCGGGACAGCGAACACTGAAGCTTTCTTT. It translates to CASSRLGTANTEAFF.

This clonotype has a handful of counts. The chain employs TRBV5-1 and TRBJ1-2; D gene uncertain. V lost 1 base to trimming and J lost 4 bases, with 14 bases between them. The CDR3 covers 15 residues. CDR1 is SGHRS, CDR2 YFSETQ, per germline. The CDR3 region has the DNA TGCGCCAGCAGCTTGACAGAGGCCGTGCCCTATGGCTACACCTTC. As protein: CASSLTEAVPYGYTF.

CDR3 coding DNA: TGTGCCAGCAGCCACCCGACATCTAGCGGGGTGACGTACGAGCAGTACTTC. Its protein product is CASSHPTSSGVTYEQYF. The chain couples TRBV14 to TRBJ2-7; 9 bases agree with TRBD2. V lost 3 bases to trimming and J lost 4 bases; unmatched junction nucleotides: 13. This CDR3 spans 17 amino acids. The V gene's germline CDR1 is SGHDN and CDR2 FVKESK.

This chain links TRBV5-8 with TRBJ2-7; TRBD1 matches at 11 bases. V gave up 3 bases and J gave up 3 bases; unmatched junction bases: 5. The CDR3 consists of 15 residues. Germline CDR1 and CDR2: SGHTS and YDEGEE. CDR3 DNA: TGTGCCAGCAGCTCCCGGGACAGGGGGGTCTACGAGCAGTACGTC. The encoded protein is CASSSRDRGVYEQYV.

This clonotype was picked up a small number of times. The J gene is TRBJ2-3, the V gene TRBV4-3, with D possibly matching TRBD2 (5 bases). This CDR3 is 16 amino acids long. V gave up 0 bases and J gave up 2 bases, with 12 bases separating them. Looked up from germline, CDR1 is LGHNA and CDR2 is YSLEER. The CDR3 sequence is CASSQEGSGFTDTQYF. As DNA, the CDR3 is TGCGCCAGCAGCCAAGAAGGTTCGGGGTTCACAGATACGCAGTATTTT.

This clonotype was detected only a few times. The genes are TRBV18 and TRBJ2-7, with D perhaps TRBD1 (5 bases). The CDR3 runs to 12 residues. Germline CDR1 KGHSH, CDR2 LQKENI. Trimming took 3 bases from V and 5 from J, leaving 8 bases between them. CDR3 in DNA: TGTGCCAGCTCACCGGCACAGGACGAGCAGTACTTC. It codes for CASSPAQDEQYF.

Regarding this clonotype: The junction does not match germline at one end; this may be a read error. This chain connects TRBV11-2 to TRBJ2-5; D unresolved. The CDR3 consists of 14 residues. Germline CDR1 and CDR2: SGHAT and FQNNGV. Here the CDR3 reads CASSLVSFRENQYF. CDR3 in DNA: TGTGCCAGCAGCTTAGTCTCGTTTCGAGAGAACCAGTACTTC.

This clonotype was counted between two and nine times. The chain is built from TRBV20-1 and TRBJ1-2; D is possibly TRBD1 (6 bases). The germline V gene encodes CDR1 DFQATT and CDR2 SNEGSKA (reference sequence). With 3 bases removed from V and 2 bases from J, the gap between germline ends came to 10 bases. The length of the CDR3 is 13 residues. The CDR3 DNA is TGCAGTGCTAGGGAACAGGGCAACTATGGCTACACCTTC. It encodes CSAREQGNYGYTF.

The V gene is TRBV20-1, the J gene TRBJ2-5; D remains ambiguous. The CDR3 covers 13 residues. Trimming removed 3 bases from V and 3 bases from J, with 11 bases in between. Germline assignment: CDR1 DFQATT and CDR2 SNEGSKA (reference sequence). This CDR3 reads CSASRPLKETQYF. The CDR3 nucleotides read TGCAGTGCTAGTAGGCCCCTGAAAGAGACCCAGTACTTC.

This chain uses TRBV6-2 or TRBV6-3 with TRBJ2-3; TRBD2 might be the D (6 bases). This CDR3 is built from 14 residues. Germline V gene sequence: CDR1 MNHEY, CDR2 SVGEGT. V gave up 6 bases and J gave up 0 bases, with 10 bases separating them. This CDR3 reads CASRGLGSTDTQYF. The CDR3 DNA is TGTGCCAGCAGGGGACTGGGGAGCACAGATACGCAGTATTTT.

The CDR3 loop reads CASTDAGVLWETQYF. As DNA, the CDR3 is TGTGCCAGCACCGATGCCGGTGTTCTCTGGGAGACCCAGTACTTC. V usage is TRBV7-9 and J usage is TRBJ2-5; D not certain. The germline V and J ends were trimmed by 7 bases and 5 bases, with 20 bases remaining between them. Germline V gene lookup returns CDR1 SEHNR and CDR2 FQNEAQ (reference sequence). The CDR3 is made up of 15 amino acids.